The 26 T cell receptor beta chains below were found in one sample sequenced in a study of blood T cell repertoires in COVID-19. Libraries were prepared by immunoSEQ multiplex PCR; TCRdb keeps only in-frame clonotypes and omits some of them. In the table there are 150,000 to 200,000 clones, 70% to 85% of which are singletons. The sequenced sample consisted of peripheral blood. Source of these receptors: a woman aged 25 to 39 with acute or convalescent COVID-19.

This sequence joins TRBV7-8 and TRBJ1-4; D is uncertain. The CDR3 totals 14 residues. Deletions cut 3 bases from V and 0 bases from J, with 5 bases between. CDR1 and CDR2 (germline): SGHVS, FQNEAQ. In DNA, the CDR3 is TGTGCCAGCAGCTTTCGGGCAACTAATGAAAAACTGTTTTTT. This gives the protein CASSFRATNEKLFF.

This chain connects TRBV4-1 to TRBJ2-3; no definite D call. The germline V and J ends were trimmed by 0 bases and 6 bases, with 10 bases remaining between them. There are 14 residues in the CDR3. CDR1 is MGHRA and CDR2 is YSYEKL in the germline V gene. The CDR3 spells CASSQDESRDTQYF. As DNA, the CDR3 is TGCGCCAGCAGCCAAGATGAGTCCAGGGATACGCAGTATTTT.

This clone was picked up one time. The CDR3 protein is CASSLDLRNTGELFF. CDR3 coding DNA: TGTGCCAGCAGCTTAGATCTTAGGAACACCGGGGAGCTGTTTTTT. This chain joins TRBV11-3 and TRBJ2-2; D gene unclear. The ends were cut back, 0 bases at V and 1 base at J, with 6 bases in the middle. Germline values: CDR1 SGHNT, CDR2 YENEEA. The CDR3 sequence is 15 residues long.

This rearrangement joins TRBV7-8 to TRBJ1-3; unclear D gene. Trimming pared 4 bases from V and 8 bases from J, leaving 21 bases between. The CDR3 consists of 16 residues. In germline, CDR1 is SGHVS, CDR2 FQNEAQ. The CDR3 sequence: CASSSGTLLVADTIYF. CDR3 bases: TGTGCCAGCAGCTCGGGTACGCTCTTGGTGGCAGACACCATATATTTT. The complete variable domain, with remaining parts taken from reference TRBV7-8 and TRBJ1-3, reads GAGVSQSPRYKVAKRGQDVALRCDPISGHVSLFWYQQALGQGPEFLTYFQNEAQLDKSGLPSDRFFAERPEGSVSTLKIQRTQQEDSAVYLCASSSGTLLVADTIYFGEGSWLTVV.

The J gene is TRBJ1-2, the V gene TRBV10-2; D gene unclear. Germline V gives CDR1 WSHSY, CDR2 SAAADI. The CDR3 runs 13 residues. Between the trimmed V and J ends, which lost 8 bases and 5 bases, there was a span of 15 bases. Here the CDR3 DNA reads TGCGCCAGCTTTGGGAGAGGGTTATATGGCTACACCTTC. This sequence encodes CASFGRGLYGYTF.

This clone was counted a single time. The rearrangement uses TRBV7-8 and TRBJ2-5; D might be TRBD1 (6 bases). The CDR3 is made up of 13 amino acids. CDR1 and CDR2 from the germline V gene are SGHVS and FQNEAQ. V was shortened by 0 bases and J by 5 bases, with 7 bases between the two germline ends. The DNA of the CDR3 is TGTGCCAGCAGCTTAGCTAGGGGGGAGACCCAGTACTTC. Translating gives CASSLARGETQYF.

The rearrangement uses TRBV6-6 and TRBJ2-5; weak D call: TRBD2 (6 bases). V was cut by 5 bases and J by 7 bases, with 11 bases left in between. CDR1 is MNHNY and CDR2 is SVGAGI in the germline V gene (reference sequence). CDR3 length: 12 residues. The CDR3 DNA follows: TGTGCCAGCAGTCAAGGAGGGGCGACCCAGTACTTC. Protein: CASSQGGATQYF.

The rearrangement uses TRBV4-3 and TRBJ1-1, with a tentative D call TRBD1 (5 bases). This CDR3 is built from 14 residues. V was clipped by 4 bases and J by 9 bases, with 18 bases between them. Germline V gene data show CDR1 as LGHNA and CDR2 as YSLEER. The CDR3 DNA sequence: TGCGCCAGCAGCCTCAATTCAATCACAGGTAAAGCTTTCTTT. Translation gives CASSLNSITGKAFF.

This sequence joins TRBV5-1 and TRBJ2-1; 14 bases align to TRBD2. Germline CDR1 is SGHRS and CDR2 is YFSETQ. The CDR3 is 19 residues long. J lost 2 bases, V lost 4 bases, and 11 bases had no gene match. CDR3 DNA: TGCGCCAGCAGCGCCGGACTAGCGGGAGGACTTGGCGCCTACAATGAGCAGTTCTTC. Translation gives CASSAGLAGGLGAYNEQFF.

V and J are TRBV28 and TRBJ2-1; 11 positions agree with TRBD2. The V segment lost 6 bases and the J segment 0 bases; nucleotides outside the gene matches: 4. The CDR3 consists of 16 residues. Per the germline V gene, CDR1 is MDHEN and CDR2 is SYDVKM. CDR3 coding DNA: TGTGCCAGCAGCCGACTAGCGGGGAGCTCCTACAATGAGCAGTTCTTC. Protein product: CASSRLAGSSYNEQFF.

The chain combines TRBV27 with TRBJ2-7, with 14 bases fitting TRBD2. With 4 bases clipped from V and 2 bases from J, the junction kept 1 base outside the gene matches. The CDR3 covers 15 residues. In germline, CDR1 is MNHEY, CDR2 SMNVEV (reference sequence). The DNA of the CDR3 is TGTGCCAGCAGTTCGGGACTAGCGGGGGCCTACGAGCAGTACTTC. It specifies CASSSGLAGAYEQYF.

This rearrangement joins TRBV6-5 to TRBJ1-1; D is possibly TRBD1 (6 bases). The CDR3 contains 14 residues. Looked up from germline, CDR1 is MNHEY and CDR2 is SVGAGI. V lost 6 bases and J lost 1, with 12 bases in between. CDR3 DNA: TGTGCCAGCAGGGGGGCCAACCAGAACACTGAAGCTTTCTTT. As protein: CASRGANQNTEAFF.

The chain uses TRBV6-5 and TRBJ2-1; D is possibly TRBD2 (7 bases). V lost 2 bases and J 3 bases, leaving 11 bases between the germline ends. The germline CDR1 and CDR2 sequences are MNHEY and SVGAGI. CDR3 length equals 15 residues. CDR3 sequence (DNA): TGTGCCAGCAGTTACGGGGGGGCCAGCTACAATGAGCAGTTCTTC. Its protein is CASSYGGASYNEQFF.

This chain joins TRBV30 and TRBJ1-1; D may be TRBD1 (6 bases). CDR1 is GTSNPN, CDR2 SVGIG, per germline (reference sequence). Trimming cost V 5 bases and J 3 bases, with 10 bases left between them. This CDR3 has 12 amino acids. The CDR3 protein is CAWEDSDTEAFF. CDR3 nucleotides: TGTGCCTGGGAGGACAGCGACACTGAAGCTTTCTTT.

This clone was detected only a few times. The genes are TRBV15 and TRBJ1-4, with D tentatively TRBD1 (5 bases). This CDR3 comprises 14 residues. Trimming shortened V by 8 bases and J by 7 bases, and 17 bases separated the two germline ends. Germline CDR1 is LNHNV and CDR2 is YYDKDF (reference sequence). The CDR3 nucleotides are TGTGCCACCGGAGGCGGGGCCGCCGCTGAAAAACTGTTTTTT. This sequence encodes CATGGGAAAEKLFF.

The chain uses TRBV5-1 and TRBJ1-2; perhaps TRBD1 as D (6 bases). V was clipped by 0 bases and J by 7 bases, with 13 bases between them. Germline CDR1 SGHRS, CDR2 YFSETQ. This CDR3 region has 14 residues. The CDR3 reads CASSLGLGQGGYTF. CDR3 bases: TGCGCCAGCAGCTTGGGTCTGGGACAAGGTGGCTACACCTTC.

This rearrangement joins TRBV28 to TRBJ1-4; 8 positions agree with TRBD1. This CDR3 is 16 amino acids long. V was clipped by 5 bases and J by 8 bases; unmatched bases: 13. The germline CDR1 and CDR2 sequences are MDHEN and SYDVKM. The CDR3: CASSLGQGGFWEKLFF. The CDR3 coding sequence is TGTGCCAGCAGTCTCGGACAGGGTGGCTTTTGGGAAAAACTGTTTTTT.

The chain couples TRBV4-2 to TRBJ2-2; D unclear. Per the germline V gene, CDR1 is LGHNA and CDR2 is YNFKEQ. Trimming cost V 0 bases and J 0 bases, with 8 bases left between them. The CDR3 has 16 amino acids. The CDR3 loop reads CASSQDRSTNTGELFF. The CDR3 DNA reads TGTGCCAGCAGCCAAGATCGATCTACGAACACCGGGGAGCTGTTTTTT.

The rearrangement joins TRBV7-2 to TRBJ2-3, with 10 bases that match TRBD2. CDR1 and CDR2 (germline): SGHTA, FQGNSA. The CDR3 length is 15 residues. Trimming at V came to 2 bases and at J to 3 bases, leaving 2 bases not matched to a gene. CDR3 DNA: TGTGCCAGCAGCTTATTGACTAGCGGGACAGATACGCAGTATTTT. Translating gives CASSLLTSGTDTQYF.

The CDR3 nucleotides are TGTGCCAGCAGCTTTCCTTGGACAGACAATTCACCCCTCCACTTT. It is translated as CASSFPWTDNSPLHF. The chain carries TRBV11-2 and TRBJ1-6; a possible D gene is TRBD1 (6 bases). Trimming took 3 bases from V and 7 from J, leaving 13 bases between them. The germline V gene encodes CDR1 SGHAT and CDR2 FQNNGV. The CDR3 loop spans 15 amino acids.

The J gene is TRBJ1-4, the V gene TRBV15; D is unclear. V was clipped by 3 bases and J by 3 bases, with 8 bases between them. CDR1 and CDR2 (germline): LNHNV, YYDKDF (reference sequence). The CDR3 is made up of 14 amino acids. CDR3 DNA: TGTGCCACCAGCAGGGCAGGTCCTAATGAAAAACTGTTTTTT. Encoded protein: CATSRAGPNEKLFF.

This clone was detected only once. The chain joins TRBV10-3 to TRBJ1-2, with D unclear. CDR1 is ENHRY and CDR2 is SYGVKD in the germline V gene. The CDR3 consists of 13 residues. Trimming left V 2 bases short and J 0 bases short, with 4 bases between. Here the CDR3 reads CAISETANYGYTF. The CDR3 coding sequence is TGTGCCATCAGTGAGACAGCTAACTATGGCTACACCTTC.

The chain uses TRBV6-5 and TRBJ1-5; TRBD1 agrees at 9 bases. Looked up from germline, CDR1 is MNHEY and CDR2 is SVGAGI. The length of the CDR3 is 14 residues. The V and J ends lost 8 bases and 4 bases, in that order; junction bases with no gene match: 6. CDR3 DNA sequence: TGTGCCAGCGGGGGACAGGGTGGTAATCAGCCCCAGCATTTT. Encoded protein: CASGGQGGNQPQHF.

The J gene is TRBJ1-1, the V gene TRBV25-1; TRBD1 matches 11 bases. J gave up 7 bases and V 2 bases, and 6 bases lay outside the gene matches. Per the germline V gene, CDR1 is MGHDK and CDR2 is SYGVNS. The CDR3 length is 15 residues. CDR3 in amino acids: CASSEAGTGGVEAFF. The CDR3, as DNA: TGTGCCAGCAGTGAAGCCGGGACAGGGGGGGTTGAAGCTTTCTTT.

V and J are TRBV7-8 and TRBJ1-6; TRBD1 matches at 7 bases. The junction had 1 base not matched to a gene; V was cut back by 3 bases and J by 5 bases. This CDR3 contains 14 residues. Germline values: CDR1 SGHVS, CDR2 FQNEAQ. CDR3 sequence reads: CASSFGTDNSPLHF. The CDR3 DNA reads as TGTGCCAGCAGCTTCGGGACAGATAATTCACCCCTCCACTTT.

The gene calls are TRBV7-8 and TRBJ1-5, with D possibly TRBD1 on 6 matching bases. Trimming removed 2 bases from V and 2 bases from J, with 13 bases in between. Per germline, CDR1 SGHVS and CDR2 FQNEAQ. The CDR3 loop spans 16 amino acids. This CDR3 reads CASSLSQGEGNQPQHF. CDR3 bases: TGTGCCAGCAGCTTATCACAGGGCGAGGGCAATCAGCCCCAGCATTTT.